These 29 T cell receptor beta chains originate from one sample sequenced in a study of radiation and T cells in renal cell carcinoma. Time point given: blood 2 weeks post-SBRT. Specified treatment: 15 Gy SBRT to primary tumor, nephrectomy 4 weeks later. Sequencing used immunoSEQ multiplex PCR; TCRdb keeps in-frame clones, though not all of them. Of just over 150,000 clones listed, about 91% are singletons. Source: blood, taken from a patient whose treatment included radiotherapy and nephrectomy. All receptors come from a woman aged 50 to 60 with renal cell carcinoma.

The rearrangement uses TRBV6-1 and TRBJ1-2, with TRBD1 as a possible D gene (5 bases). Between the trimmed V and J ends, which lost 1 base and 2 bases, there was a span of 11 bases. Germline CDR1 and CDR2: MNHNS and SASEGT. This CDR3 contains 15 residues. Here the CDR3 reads CASSEGDGQNYGYTF. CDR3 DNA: TGTGCCAGCAGTGAAGGGGACGGACAAAACTATGGCTACACCTTC.

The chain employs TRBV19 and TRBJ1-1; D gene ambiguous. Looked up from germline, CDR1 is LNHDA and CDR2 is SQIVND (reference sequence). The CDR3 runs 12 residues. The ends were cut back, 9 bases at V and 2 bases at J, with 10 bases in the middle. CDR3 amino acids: CASQDGNTEAFF. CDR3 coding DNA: TGTGCCAGCCAGGACGGCAACACTGAAGCTTTCTTT.

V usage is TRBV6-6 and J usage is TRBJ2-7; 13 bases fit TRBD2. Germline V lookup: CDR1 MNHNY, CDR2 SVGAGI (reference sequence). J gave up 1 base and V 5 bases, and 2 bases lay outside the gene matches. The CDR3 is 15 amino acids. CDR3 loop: CASSQGLAGSYEQYF. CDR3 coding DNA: TGTGCCAGCAGTCAGGGACTAGCGGGGTCCTACGAGCAGTACTTC.

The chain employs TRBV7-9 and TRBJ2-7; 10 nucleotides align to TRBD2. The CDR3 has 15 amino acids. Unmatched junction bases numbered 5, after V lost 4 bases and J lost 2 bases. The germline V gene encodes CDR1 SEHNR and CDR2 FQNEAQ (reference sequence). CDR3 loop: CASSSGTSVTYEQYF. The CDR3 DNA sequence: TGTGCCAGCAGCTCCGGGACTAGCGTTACCTACGAGCAGTACTTC. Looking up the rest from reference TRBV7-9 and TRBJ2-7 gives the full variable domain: DTGVSQNPRHKITKRGQNVTFRCDPISEHNRLYWYRQTLGQGPEFLTYFQNEAQLEKSRLLSDRFSAERPKGSFSTLEIQRTEQGDSAMYLCASSSGTSVTYEQYFGPGTRLTVT.

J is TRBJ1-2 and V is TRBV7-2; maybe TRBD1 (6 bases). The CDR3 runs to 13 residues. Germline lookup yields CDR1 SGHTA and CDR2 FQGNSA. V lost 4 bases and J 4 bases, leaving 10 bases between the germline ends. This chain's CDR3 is CASSSLGGYGYTF. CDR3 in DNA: TGTGCCAGCAGCTCTTTAGGGGGCTATGGCTACACCTTC.

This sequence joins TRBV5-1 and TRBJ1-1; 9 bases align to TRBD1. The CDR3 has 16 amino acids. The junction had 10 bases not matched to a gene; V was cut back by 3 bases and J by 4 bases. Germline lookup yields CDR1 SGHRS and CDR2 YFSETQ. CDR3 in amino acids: CASSSRGTGQGTEAFF. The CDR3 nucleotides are TGCGCCAGCAGCTCCAGAGGGACAGGGCAGGGCACTGAAGCTTTCTTT.

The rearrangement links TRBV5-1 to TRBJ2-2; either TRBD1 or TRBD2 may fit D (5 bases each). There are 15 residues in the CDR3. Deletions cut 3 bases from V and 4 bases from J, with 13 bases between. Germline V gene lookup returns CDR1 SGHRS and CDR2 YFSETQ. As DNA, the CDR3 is TGCGCCAGCAGCTCGGGGACGTCTGCCACCGGGGAGCTGTTTTTT. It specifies CASSSGTSATGELFF. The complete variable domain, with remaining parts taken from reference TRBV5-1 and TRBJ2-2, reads KAGVTQTPRYLIKTRGQQVTLSCSPISGHRSVSWYQQTPGQGLQFLFEYFSETQRNKGNFPGRFSGRQFSNSRSEMNVSTLELGDSALYLCASSSGTSATGELFFGEGSRLTVL.

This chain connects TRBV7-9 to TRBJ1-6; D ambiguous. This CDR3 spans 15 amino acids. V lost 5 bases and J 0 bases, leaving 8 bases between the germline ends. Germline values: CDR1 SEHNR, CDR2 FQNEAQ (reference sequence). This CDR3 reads CASSPYSSYNSPLHF. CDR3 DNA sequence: TGTGCCAGCAGCCCGTACAGCTCCTATAATTCACCCCTCCACTTT. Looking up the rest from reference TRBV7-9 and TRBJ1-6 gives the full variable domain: DTGVSQNPRHKITKRGQNVTFRCDPISEHNRLYWYRQTLGQGPEFLTYFQNEAQLEKSRLLSDRFSAERPKGSFSTLEIQRTEQGDSAMYLCASSPYSSYNSPLHFGNGTRLTVT.

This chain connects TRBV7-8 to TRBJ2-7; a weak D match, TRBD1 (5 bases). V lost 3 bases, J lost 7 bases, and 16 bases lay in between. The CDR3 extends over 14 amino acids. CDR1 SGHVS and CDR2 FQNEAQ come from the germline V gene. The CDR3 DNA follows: TGTGCCAGCAGCTTGCGACAGCAGCTGGGGGAGCAGTACTTC. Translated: CASSLRQQLGEQYF.

This CDR3 reads CASSSRQGSGNTIYF. The DNA for the CDR3 is TGCGCCAGCAGCTCGAGACAGGGCTCTGGAAACACCATATATTTT. This rearrangement joins TRBV5-1 to TRBJ1-3; 7 nucleotides align to TRBD1. Germline values: CDR1 SGHRS, CDR2 YFSETQ. The CDR3 is made up of 15 amino acids. V shed 3 bases and J 0 bases; nucleotides not matched to a gene: 3.

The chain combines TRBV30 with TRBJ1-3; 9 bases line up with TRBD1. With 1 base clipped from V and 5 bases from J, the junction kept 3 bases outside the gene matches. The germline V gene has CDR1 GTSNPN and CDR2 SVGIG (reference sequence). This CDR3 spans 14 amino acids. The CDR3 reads CAWSAGTGRNTIYF. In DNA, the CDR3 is TGTGCCTGGAGTGCCGGGACAGGGCGAAACACCATATATTTT.

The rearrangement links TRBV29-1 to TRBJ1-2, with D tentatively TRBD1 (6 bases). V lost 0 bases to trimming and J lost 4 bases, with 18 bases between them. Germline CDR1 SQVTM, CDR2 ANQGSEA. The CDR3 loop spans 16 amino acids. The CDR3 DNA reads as TGCAGCGTTGAAGATGTCGGGGGCATACGTGGCTATGGCTACACCTTC. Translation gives CSVEDVGGIRGYGYTF.

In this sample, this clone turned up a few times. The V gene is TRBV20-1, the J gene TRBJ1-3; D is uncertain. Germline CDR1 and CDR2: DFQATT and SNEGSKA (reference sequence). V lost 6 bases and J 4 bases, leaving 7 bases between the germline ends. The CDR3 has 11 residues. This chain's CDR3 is CSAMGGNTIYF. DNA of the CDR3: TGCAGTGCCATGGGGGGAAACACCATATATTTT.

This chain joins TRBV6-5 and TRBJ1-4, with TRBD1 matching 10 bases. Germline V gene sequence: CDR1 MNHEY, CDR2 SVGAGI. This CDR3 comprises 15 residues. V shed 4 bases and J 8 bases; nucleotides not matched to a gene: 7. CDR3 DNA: TGTGCCAGCAGTTTCGACAGGGGGCCAGGAGAAAAACTGTTTTTT. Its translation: CASSFDRGPGEKLFF.

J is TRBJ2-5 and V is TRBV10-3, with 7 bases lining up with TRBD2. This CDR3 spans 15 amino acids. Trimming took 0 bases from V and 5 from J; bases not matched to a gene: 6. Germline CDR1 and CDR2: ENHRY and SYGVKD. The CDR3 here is CAISESQRGRETQYF. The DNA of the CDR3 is TGTGCCATCAGTGAGTCCCAGCGGGGAAGGGAGACCCAGTACTTC.

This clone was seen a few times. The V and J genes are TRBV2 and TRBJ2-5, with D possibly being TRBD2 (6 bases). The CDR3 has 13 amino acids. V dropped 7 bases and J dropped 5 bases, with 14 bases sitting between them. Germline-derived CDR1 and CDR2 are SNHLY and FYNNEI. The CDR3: CASTLTGVETQYF. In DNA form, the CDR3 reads TGTGCCAGCACTTTAACGGGGGTCGAGACCCAGTACTTC.

The CDR3: CASSFGTGVGELFF. As DNA, the CDR3 is TGTGCCAGCAGCTTCGGGACAGGGGTCGGGGAGCTGTTTTTT. This chain uses TRBV7-9 with TRBJ2-2; 10 nucleotides align to TRBD1. Trimming took 3 bases from V and 7 from J; bases not matched to a gene: 2. Germline values: CDR1 SEHNR, CDR2 FQNEAQ (reference sequence). The CDR3 sequence is 14 residues long.

CDR3 DNA sequence: TGTGCCAGCAGCGTAGCTTTCACAACGAACACTGAAGCTTTCTTT. This codes for CASSVAFTTNTEAFF. The chain is built from TRBV9 and TRBJ1-1; D unresolved. V gave up 0 bases and J gave up 1 base, with 10 bases separating them. CDR3 length equals 15 residues. Germline V gene lookup returns CDR1 SGDLS and CDR2 YYNGEE. Looking up the rest from reference TRBV9 and TRBJ1-1 gives the full variable domain: DSGVTQTPKHLITATGQRVTLRCSPRSGDLSVYWYQQSLDQGLQFLIQYYNGEERAKGNILERFSAQQFPDLHSELNLSSLELGDSALYFCASSVAFTTNTEAFFGQGTRLTVV.

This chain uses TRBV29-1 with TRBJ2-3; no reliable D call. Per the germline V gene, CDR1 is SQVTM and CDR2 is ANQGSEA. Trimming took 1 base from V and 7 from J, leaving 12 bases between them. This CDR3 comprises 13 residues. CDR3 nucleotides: TGCAGCGTTGAAGGGTCTCAACAGAATACGCAGTATTTT. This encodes CSVEGSQQNTQYF.

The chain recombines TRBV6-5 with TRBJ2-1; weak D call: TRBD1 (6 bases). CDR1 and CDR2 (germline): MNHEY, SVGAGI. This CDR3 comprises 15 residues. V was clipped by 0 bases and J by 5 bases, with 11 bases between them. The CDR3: CASSYSTQGNNEQFF. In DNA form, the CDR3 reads TGTGCCAGCAGTTACTCGACCCAGGGGAACAATGAGCAGTTCTTC.

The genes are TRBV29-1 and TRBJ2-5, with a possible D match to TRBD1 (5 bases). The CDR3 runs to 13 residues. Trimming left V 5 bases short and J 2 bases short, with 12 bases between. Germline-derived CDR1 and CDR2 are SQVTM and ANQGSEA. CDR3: CSVQGTRQETQYF. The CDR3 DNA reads TGCAGCGTTCAGGGAACTCGTCAAGAGACCCAGTACTTC.

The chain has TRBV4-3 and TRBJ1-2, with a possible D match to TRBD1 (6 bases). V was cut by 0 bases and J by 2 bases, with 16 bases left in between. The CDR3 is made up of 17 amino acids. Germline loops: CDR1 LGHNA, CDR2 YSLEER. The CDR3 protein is CASSQDFSPGTNYGYTF. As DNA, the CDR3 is TGCGCCAGCAGCCAAGATTTTTCCCCAGGGACAAACTATGGCTACACCTTC.

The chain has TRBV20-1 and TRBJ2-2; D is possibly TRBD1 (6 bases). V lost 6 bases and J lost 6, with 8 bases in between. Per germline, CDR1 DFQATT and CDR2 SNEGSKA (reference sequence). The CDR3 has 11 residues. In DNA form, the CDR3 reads TGCAGTGCCTACAGGGCCGGGGAGCTGTTTTTT. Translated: CSAYRAGELFF.

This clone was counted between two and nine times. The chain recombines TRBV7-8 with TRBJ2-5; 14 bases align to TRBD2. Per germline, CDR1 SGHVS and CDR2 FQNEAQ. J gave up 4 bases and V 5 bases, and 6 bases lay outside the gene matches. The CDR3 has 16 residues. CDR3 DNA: TGTGCCAGCAGCCACCGACTAGCGGGGGGGCCAGAGACCCAGTACTTC. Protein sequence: CASSHRLAGGPETQYF. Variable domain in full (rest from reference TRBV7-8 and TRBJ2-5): GAGVSQSPRYKVAKRGQDVALRCDPISGHVSLFWYQQALGQGPEFLTYFQNEAQLDKSGLPSDRFFAERPEGSVSTLKIQRTQQEDSAVYLCASSHRLAGGPETQYFGPGTRLLVL.

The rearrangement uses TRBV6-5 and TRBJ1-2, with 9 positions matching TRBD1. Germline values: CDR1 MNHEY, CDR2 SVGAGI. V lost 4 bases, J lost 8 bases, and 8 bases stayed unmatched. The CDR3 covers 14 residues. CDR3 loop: CASSSTDRGKGYTF. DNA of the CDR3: TGTGCCAGCAGTTCCACCGACAGGGGGAAAGGCTACACCTTC.

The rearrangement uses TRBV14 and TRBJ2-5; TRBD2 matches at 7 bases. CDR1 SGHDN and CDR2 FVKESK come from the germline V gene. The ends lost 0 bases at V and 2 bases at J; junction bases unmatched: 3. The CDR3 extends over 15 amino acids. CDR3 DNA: TGTGCCAGCAGCCAAGATTTCGGGGGGCAAGAGACCCAGTACTTC. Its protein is CASSQDFGGQETQYF.

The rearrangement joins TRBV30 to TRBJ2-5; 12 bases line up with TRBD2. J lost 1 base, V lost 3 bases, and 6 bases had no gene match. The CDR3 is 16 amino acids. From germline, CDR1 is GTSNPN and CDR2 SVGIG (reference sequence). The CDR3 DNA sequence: TGTGCCTGGAGCGATCCGGGACTAGCGGGCCAAGAGACCCAGTACTTC. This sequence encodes CAWSDPGLAGQETQYF. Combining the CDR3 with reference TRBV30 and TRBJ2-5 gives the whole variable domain SQTIHQWPATLVQPVGSPLSLECTVEGTSNPNLYWYRQAAGRGLQLLFYSVGIGQISSEVPQNLSASRPQDRQFILSSKKLLLSDSGFYLCAWSDPGLAGQETQYFGPGTRLLVL.

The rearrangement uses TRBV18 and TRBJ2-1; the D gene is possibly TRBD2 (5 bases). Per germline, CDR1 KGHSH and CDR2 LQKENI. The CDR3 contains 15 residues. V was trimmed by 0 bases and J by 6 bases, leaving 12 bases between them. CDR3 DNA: TGTGCCAGCTCACCACCGGCGGGCGAACGCAATGAGCAGTTCTTC. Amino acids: CASSPPAGERNEQFF.

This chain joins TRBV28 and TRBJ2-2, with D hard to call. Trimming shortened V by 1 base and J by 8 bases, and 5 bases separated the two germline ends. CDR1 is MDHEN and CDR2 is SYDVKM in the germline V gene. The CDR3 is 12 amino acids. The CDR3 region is CASSLFAGELFF. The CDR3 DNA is TGTGCCAGCAGTTTATTTGCAGGGGAGCTGTTTTTT. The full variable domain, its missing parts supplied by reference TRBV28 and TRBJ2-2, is DVKVTQSSRYLVKRTGEKVFLECVQDMDHENMFWYRQDPGLGLRLIYFSYDVKMKEKGDIPEGYSVSREKKERFSLILESASTNQTSMYLCASSLFAGELFFGEGSRLTVL.